This entry lists 2 T cell receptor beta chains sequenced from one sample in a study of blood T cell repertoires in COVID-19. The repertoire was sequenced with immunoSEQ multiplex PCR; TCRdb's copy has only in-frame clones and lacks some. The sample lists 90,000 or so clones, more than 70% occurring once. The sequencing sample was made of peripheral blood. The receptor set was obtained from a human donor in a cohort sampled during active COVID-19.

The gene calls are TRBV27 and TRBJ1-5, with 9 nucleotides matching TRBD1. V lost 5 bases and J lost 5; bases outside the gene matches: 10. Germline loops: CDR1 MNHEY, CDR2 SMNVEV (reference sequence). The CDR3 totals 16 residues. For the CDR3, the DNA is TGTGCCAGCAGTCCCCGAGGACAGGGGCGAGATCAGCCCCAGCATTTT. It translates to CASSPRGQGRDQPQHF.

The chain combines TRBV3-1 (or the pseudogene TRBV3-2) with TRBJ2-1; 12 nucleotides line up with TRBD2. This CDR3 region has 15 residues. CDR1 is LGHDT and CDR2 is YNNKEL in the germline V gene (reference sequence). J gave up 14 bases and V 0 bases, and 8 bases lay outside the gene matches. CDR3 nucleotide sequence: TGTGCCAGCAGCCAAGATCTAGGACTAGCGGGGTTTAAGTTCTTC. The encoded protein is CASSQDLGLAGFKFF.